The source of this T cell receptor beta chain is a study of CD8+ T cells in alopecia areata. General observations from the study: Among the top 100, expanded CD8+ clones, as well as scalp clonality, were significantly decreased by tofacitinib.

Once RNA had been extracted, it was reverse transcribed into cDNA to act as the sequencing template. Assay: immunoSEQ multiplex PCR; the TCRdb copy retains only in-frame clones and omits some. The table records about 140,000 clones, 75% to 85% of them present only once. Germline V gene sequence: CDR1 SQVTM, CDR2 ANQGSEA. This CDR3 is 15 amino acids long. V lost 0 bases and J lost 0, with 11 bases in between. A remark on this clone: What it binds is unknown.

Regarding treatment: oral pan-JAK inhibitor, 5-10 mg twice daily. The chain has TRBV29-1 and TRBJ1-1; D is uncertain. This sample comprised CD8+ T cells sorted from blood, obtained at week 4, from a patient treated with tofacitinib. The clonotype was recovered from a human donor with alopecia areata. CDR3 amino acids: CSVEDLEILNTEAFF. CDR3 DNA: TGCAGCGTTGAAGATCTCGAGATTTTGAACACTGAAGCTTTCTTT. Variable domain in full (rest from reference TRBV29-1 and TRBJ1-1): SAVISQKPSRDICQRGTSLTIQCQVDSQVTMMFWYRQQPGQSLTLIATANQGSEATYESGFVIDKFPISRPNLTFSTLTVSNMSPEDSSIYLCSVEDLEILNTEAFFGQGTRLTVV.